The 4 T cell receptor beta chains listed next were all sequenced from one sample in a study of cytomegalovirus exposure and HLA in healthy donors. The study ran its PCR with 60 Vbeta and 13 Jbeta primers. Profiling relied on immunoSEQ multiplex PCR, and the TCRdb table lists in-frame clones only, not all of them. Of more than 150,000 clones in the sample, roughly 82% were seen once. The sample consisted of PBMCs. These receptors all stem from a woman between 50 and 59 years old in good health and CMV-seropositive.

The rearrangement joins TRBV2 to TRBJ1-1, with 7 bases matching TRBD1. Trimming cost V 7 bases and J 1 base; bases outside gene matches: 3. The CDR3 totals 13 residues. Germline values: CDR1 SNHLY, CDR2 FYNNEI. The CDR3 region is CASKGQTNTEAFF. The CDR3 DNA is TGTGCCAGCAAGGGACAGACGAACACTGAAGCTTTCTTT. Filled out from reference TRBV2 and TRBJ1-1, the complete variable domain reads EPEVTQTPSHQVTQMGQEVILRCVPISNHLYFYWYRQILGQKVEFLVSFYNNEISEKSEIFDDQFSVERPDGSNFTLKIRSTKLEDSAMYFCASKGQTNTEAFFGQGTRLTVV.

The chain carries TRBV18 and TRBJ2-7; maybe TRBD1 (6 bases). Per the germline V gene, CDR1 is KGHSH and CDR2 is LQKENI. The V gene lost 4 bases and the J gene lost 2 bases, with 15 bases spanning the gap. There are 15 residues in the CDR3. The CDR3 spells CASSQETGPTYEQYF. CDR3 bases: TGTGCCAGCTCACAGGAGACAGGTCCTACCTACGAGCAGTACTTC.

V usage is TRBV7-9 and J usage is TRBJ2-1; a weak D match, TRBD1 (6 bases). V lost 2 bases and J 5 bases, leaving 10 bases between the germline ends. The CDR3 sequence is 14 residues long. From germline, CDR1 is SEHNR and CDR2 FQNEAQ (reference sequence). Here the CDR3 DNA reads TGTGCCAGCAGCTTAACAGGGTTAGACAATGAGCAGTTCTTC. It translates to CASSLTGLDNEQFF.

The rearrangement links TRBV7-2 to TRBJ1-2; TRBD1 matches at 8 bases. Germline trimming cut 4 bases from V and 5 bases from J; bases unmatched to any gene: 6. CDR3 length equals 14 residues. CDR1 is SGHTA, CDR2 FQGNSA, per germline. DNA of the CDR3: TGTGCCAGCAGCTCACAAACAGGGGGTTATGGCTACACCTTC. It codes for CASSSQTGGYGYTF.